The 14 T cell receptor beta chains in this list originate from one sample, sequenced in a study of blood T cell repertoires in COVID-19. Only in-frame clones appear in the TCRdb table, and some are missing; sequencing was by immunoSEQ multiplex PCR. The data hold roughly 250,000 clones, with about 90% observed a single time. Sequencing input: PBMCs or T cells enriched from blood (not recorded which). Receptors were obtained from a woman aged 40 to 49 who had been exposed to COVID-19.

In nucleotides, the CDR3 is TGTGCCACCAGTGATCCCCCGGGGGGGTCTAGCACAGATACGCAGTATTTT. Amino acids: CATSDPPGGSSTDTQYF. The chain has TRBV24-1 and TRBJ2-3, with 8 bases matching TRBD2. The CDR3 spans 17 residues. J gave up 0 bases and V 3 bases, and 7 bases lay outside the gene matches. CDR1 is KGHDR and CDR2 is SFDVKD in the germline V gene.

The rearrangement uses TRBV6-5 and TRBJ1-2; D unclear. Germline loops: CDR1 MNHEY, CDR2 SVGAGI. This CDR3 has 14 amino acids. Trimming pared 0 bases from V and 2 bases from J, leaving 7 bases between. The CDR3 loop reads CASSYSNTNYGYTF. The CDR3 nucleotides read TGTGCCAGCAGTTACTCGAACACCAACTATGGCTACACCTTC.

CDR3 sequence (DNA): TGTGCCAGCTCCCCTGCAGGGGCGCTTAATGAGCAGTTCTTC. It is translated as CASSPAGALNEQFF. The chain uses TRBV18 and TRBJ2-1, with TRBD1 as a possible D gene (6 bases). V lost 6 bases, J lost 7 bases, and 16 bases lay in between. Per germline, CDR1 KGHSH and CDR2 LQKENI. The CDR3 sequence is 14 residues long.

The chain carries TRBV7-3 and TRBJ2-3; tentative D call: TRBD1 (6 bases). Germline V gene data show CDR1 as SGHTA and CDR2 as FQGTGA. Trimming removed 5 bases at V and 4 bases at J, with 7 bases between. This CDR3 has 12 amino acids. The CDR3 spells CASSPGADTQYF. CDR3 coding DNA: TGTGCCAGCAGCCCAGGGGCAGATACGCAGTATTTT.

The chain uses TRBV7-3 and TRBJ2-2; no definite D call. In germline, CDR1 is SGHTA, CDR2 FQGTGA. V dropped 3 bases and J dropped 4 bases, with 3 bases sitting between them. This CDR3 is built from 12 residues. The CDR3 bases are TGTGCCAGCAGCTTCCTCACCGGGGAGCTGTTTTTT. This encodes CASSFLTGELFF.

This sequence joins TRBV7-3 and TRBJ2-5; D remains unclear. In germline, CDR1 is SGHTA, CDR2 FQGTGA. This CDR3 has 13 amino acids. Between the trimmed V and J ends, which lost 5 bases and 2 bases, there was a span of 9 bases. DNA of the CDR3: TGTGCCAGCAGCCCCGCCAGTCAAGAGACCCAGTACTTC. Its translation is CASSPASQETQYF.

This rearrangement joins TRBV4-3 to TRBJ2-7, with a weak D call TRBD2 (5 bases). Germline V gene sequence: CDR1 LGHNA, CDR2 YSLEER. The V and J ends lost 0 bases and 0 bases respectively, with 9 bases between them. The CDR3 length is 15 residues. The CDR3 sequence: CASSQDLGSSYEQYV. DNA of the CDR3: TGCGCCAGCAGCCAAGATCTAGGGAGCTCCTACGAGCAGTACGTC.

This clone showed up just once. The chain employs TRBV19 and TRBJ1-5, with 8 bases identical to TRBD1. The germline CDR1 and CDR2 sequences are LNHDA and SQIVND (reference sequence). J gave up 0 bases and V 9 bases, and 7 bases lay outside the gene matches. This CDR3 region has 15 residues. The CDR3 sequence: CASQWTGNSNQPQHF. CDR3 nucleotide sequence: TGTGCCAGCCAGTGGACAGGGAATAGCAATCAGCCCCAGCATTTT.

This sequence joins TRBV7-6 and TRBJ2-7; D may be TRBD1 (5 bases). Trimming took off 1 base at V and 6 bases at J, with 13 bases between the two ends. From germline, CDR1 is SGHVS and CDR2 FNYEAQ. The CDR3 is 14 amino acids. The CDR3 is CASSLDAKGFEQYV. The CDR3 DNA follows: TGTGCCAGCAGCTTAGACGCTAAGGGGTTCGAGCAGTACGTC.

V is TRBV11-2 and J is TRBJ1-5; no clear D. There are 14 residues in the CDR3. The V end was cut by 1 base, the J end by 2 bases, with 6 bases between. Germline loops: CDR1 SGHAT, CDR2 FQNNGV. The CDR3 DNA reads as TGTGCCAGCAGCTTAGGAGCGGGCAATCAGCCCCAGCATTTT. Its translation: CASSLGAGNQPQHF.

J is TRBJ2-2 and V is TRBV4-1; 11 bases align to TRBD2. The CDR3 totals 17 residues. Germline V CDR1 and CDR2: MGHRA, YSYEKL. V shed 1 base, J shed 4 bases, and the junction held 5 bases outside the gene matches. The CDR3 here is CASSQGTSGSGTGELFF. In nucleotides, the CDR3 is TGCGCCAGCAGCCAAGGAACTAGCGGGAGTGGCACCGGGGAGCTGTTTTTT.

The chain carries TRBV12-3 or TRBV12-4 and TRBJ2-7, with D uncertain. V lost 3 bases and J lost 4, with 7 bases in between. The CDR3 runs 12 residues. Here the CDR3 reads CASSLRLYEQYF. The CDR3 DNA follows: TGTGCCAGCAGTTTGCGTCTTTACGAGCAGTACTTC.

The chain links TRBV5-1 to TRBJ1-2, with no clear D. Trimming shortened V by 1 base and J by 4 bases, and 17 bases separated the two germline ends. Germline lookup yields CDR1 SGHRS and CDR2 YFSETQ. There are 16 residues in the CDR3. In DNA, the CDR3 is TGCGCCAGCAGCTTGTCGTTGGGCGGAGGCCCCTATGGCTACACCTTC. This translates into CASSLSLGGGPYGYTF.

The chain combines TRBV3-1 (or the pseudogene TRBV3-2) with TRBJ2-7; D is possibly TRBD1 (5 bases). The CDR3 runs to 13 residues. V lost 0 bases and J lost 4, with 7 bases in between. Looked up from germline, CDR1 is LGHDT and CDR2 is YNNKEL (reference sequence). Here the CDR3 reads CASSQDKGYEQYF. The CDR3 DNA reads as TGTGCCAGCAGCCAAGATAAGGGGTACGAGCAGTACTTC.